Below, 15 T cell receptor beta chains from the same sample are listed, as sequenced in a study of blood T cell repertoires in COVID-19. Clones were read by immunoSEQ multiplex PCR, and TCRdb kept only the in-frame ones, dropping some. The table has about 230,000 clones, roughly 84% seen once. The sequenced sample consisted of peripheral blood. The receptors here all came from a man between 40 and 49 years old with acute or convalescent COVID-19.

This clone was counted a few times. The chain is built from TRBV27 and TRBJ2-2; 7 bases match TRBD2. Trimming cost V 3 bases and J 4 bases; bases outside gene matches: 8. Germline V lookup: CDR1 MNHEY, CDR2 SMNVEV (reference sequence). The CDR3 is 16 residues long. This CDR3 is CASSFRASGSTGELFF. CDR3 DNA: TGTGCCAGCAGTTTTAGGGCTAGCGGCTCCACCGGGGAGCTGTTTTTT.

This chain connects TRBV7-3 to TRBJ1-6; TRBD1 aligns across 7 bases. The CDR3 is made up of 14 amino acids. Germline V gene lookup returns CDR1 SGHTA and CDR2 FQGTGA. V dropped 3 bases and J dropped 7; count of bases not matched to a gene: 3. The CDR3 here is CASSLGTENSPLHF. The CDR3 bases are TGTGCCAGCAGCTTGGGGACAGAAAATTCACCCCTCCACTTT.

The CDR3 DNA sequence: TGCGCCAGCAGCTGGGTTAGCGGGGCGACTCGGCGGACGCAGTATTTT. This codes for CASSWVSGATRRTQYF. The V and J genes are TRBV5-1 and TRBJ2-3; 8 bases are shared with TRBD2. The ends lost 3 bases at V and 9 bases at J; junction bases unmatched: 15. The CDR3 extends over 16 amino acids. Germline CDR1 SGHRS, CDR2 YFSETQ.

The CDR3: CASSLGMEATQYF. The CDR3, as DNA: TGTGCCAGCAGCTTGGGTATGGAGGCGACCCAGTACTTC. This sequence joins TRBV5-5 and TRBJ2-5; D might be TRBD2 (5 bases). Trimming removed 0 bases from V and 7 bases from J, with 10 bases in between. Germline V gene sequence: CDR1 SGHKS, CDR2 YYEKEE (reference sequence). The CDR3 length is 13 residues.

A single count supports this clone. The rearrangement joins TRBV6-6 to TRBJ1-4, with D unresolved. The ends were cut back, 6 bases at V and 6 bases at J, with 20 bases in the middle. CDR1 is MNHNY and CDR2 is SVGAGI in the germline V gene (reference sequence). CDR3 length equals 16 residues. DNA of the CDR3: TGTGCCAGCAGATTACTCGATATAGCAGCACATGAAAAACTGTTTTTT. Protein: CASRLLDIAAHEKLFF.

CDR3 sequence: CASSIGGQGTSPLHF. The DNA of the CDR3 is TGCGCCAGCAGCATAGGCGGTCAAGGAACGTCACCCCTCCACTTT. V and J are TRBV5-1 and TRBJ1-6; no definite D call. V lost 4 bases and J lost 10, with 18 bases in between. The CDR3 sequence is 15 residues long. The germline gives CDR1 SGHRS, CDR2 YFSETQ.

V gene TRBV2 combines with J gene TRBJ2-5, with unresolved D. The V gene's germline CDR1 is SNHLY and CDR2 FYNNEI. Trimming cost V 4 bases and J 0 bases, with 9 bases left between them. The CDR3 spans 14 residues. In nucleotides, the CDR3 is TGTGCCAGCAGTGGCGACAACTACCAAGAGACCCAGTACTTC. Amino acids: CASSGDNYQETQYF.

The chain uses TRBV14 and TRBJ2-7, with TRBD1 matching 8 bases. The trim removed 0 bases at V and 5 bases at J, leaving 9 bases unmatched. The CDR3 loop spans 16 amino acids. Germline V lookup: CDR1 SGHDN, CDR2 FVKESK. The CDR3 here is CASSQDTGRGRDEQYF. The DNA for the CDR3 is TGTGCCAGCAGCCAAGATACAGGCAGGGGGCGCGACGAGCAGTACTTC.

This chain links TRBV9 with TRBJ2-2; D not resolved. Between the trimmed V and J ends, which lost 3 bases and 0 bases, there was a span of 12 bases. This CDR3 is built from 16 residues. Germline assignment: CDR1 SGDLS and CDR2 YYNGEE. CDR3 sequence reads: CASSDPLGANTGELFF. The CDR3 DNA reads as TGTGCCAGCAGCGACCCCCTGGGCGCGAACACCGGGGAGCTGTTTTTT.

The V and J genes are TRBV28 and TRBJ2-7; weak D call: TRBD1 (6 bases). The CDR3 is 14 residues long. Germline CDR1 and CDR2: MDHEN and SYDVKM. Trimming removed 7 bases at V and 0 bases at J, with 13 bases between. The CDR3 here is CASTRSGVSYEQYF. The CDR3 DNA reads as TGTGCCAGCACTCGATCAGGGGTCTCCTACGAGCAGTACTTC.

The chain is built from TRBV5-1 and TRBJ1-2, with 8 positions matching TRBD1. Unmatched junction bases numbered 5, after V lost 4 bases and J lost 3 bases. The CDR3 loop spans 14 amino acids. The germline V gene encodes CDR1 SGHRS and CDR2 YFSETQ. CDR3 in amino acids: CASSPTGDHYGYTF. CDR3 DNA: TGCGCCAGCAGCCCGACAGGGGATCACTATGGCTACACCTTC.

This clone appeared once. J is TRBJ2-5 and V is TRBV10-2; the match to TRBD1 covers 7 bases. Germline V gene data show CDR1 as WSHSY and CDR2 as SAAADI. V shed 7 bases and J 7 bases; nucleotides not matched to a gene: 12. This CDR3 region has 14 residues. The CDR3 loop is CASNAYRGVGTQYF. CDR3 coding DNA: TGCGCCAGCAACGCATACAGGGGAGTTGGGACCCAGTACTTC.

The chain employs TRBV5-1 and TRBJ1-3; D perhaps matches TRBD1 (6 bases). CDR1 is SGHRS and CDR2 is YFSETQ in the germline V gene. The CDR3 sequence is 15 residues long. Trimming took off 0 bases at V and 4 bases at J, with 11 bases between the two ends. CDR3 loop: CASSLVGTSGNTIYF. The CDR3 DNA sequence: TGCGCCAGCAGCTTGGTAGGGACATCCGGAAACACCATATATTTT.

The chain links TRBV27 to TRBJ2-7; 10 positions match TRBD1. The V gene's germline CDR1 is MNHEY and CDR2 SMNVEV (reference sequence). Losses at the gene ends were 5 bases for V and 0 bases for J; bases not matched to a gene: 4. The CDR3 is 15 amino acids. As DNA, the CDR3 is TGTGCCAGCAGTGCCCGGACAGGGGGCTCCTACGAGCAGTACTTC. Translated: CASSARTGGSYEQYF.

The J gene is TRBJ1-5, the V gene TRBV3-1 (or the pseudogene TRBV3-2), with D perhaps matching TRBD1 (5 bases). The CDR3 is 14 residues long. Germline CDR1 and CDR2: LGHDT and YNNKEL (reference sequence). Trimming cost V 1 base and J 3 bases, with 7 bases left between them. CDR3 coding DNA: TGTGCCAGCAGCCAAGCCAGGGACAATCAGCCCCAGCATTTT. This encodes CASSQARDNQPQHF.